This entry lists 6 T cell receptor beta chains sequenced from one sample in a study of monozygotic twins with inflammatory bowel disease. TCRdb reprocessed the 5' RACE reads and stores each CDR3 protein as one record, lacking DNA. This table lists around 230,000 distinct CDR3 sequences. Sequenced material: blood. The receptors come from a human donor with ulcerative colitis or Crohn's disease, or a healthy co-twin of an affected twin (not recorded which).

The chain has TRBV7-2 and TRBJ2-3; TCRdb lists TRBD1, though no DNA is available to test this call. The germline V gene encodes CDR1 SGHTA and CDR2 FQGNSA. The CDR3 has 12 amino acids. CDR3 region: CASSYRADTQYF.

The chain recombines TRBV27 with TRBJ2-7. The CDR3 has 11 residues. The germline gives CDR1 MNHEY, CDR2 SMNVEV (reference sequence). CDR3 in amino acids: CASSFRDEQYF.

The J gene is TRBJ1-2, the V gene TRBV10-2. The germline CDR1 and CDR2 sequences are WSHSY and SAAADI. The CDR3 is 14 residues long. The CDR3 sequence is CASTLAGKPHGYTF.

This chain uses TRBV5-1 with TRBJ2-1. Per the germline V gene, CDR1 is SGHRS and CDR2 is YFSETQ. The CDR3 is 14 residues long. The CDR3 is CASSLALTPNEQFF.

This chain connects TRBV5-1 to TRBJ2-7; the D call from TCRdb, TRBD1, cannot be confirmed without DNA. CDR1 is SGHRS, CDR2 YFSETQ, per germline. This CDR3 has 14 amino acids. The CDR3 spells CASSPLSGGYEQYF.

This sequence joins TRBV29-1 and TRBJ1-1. Germline assignment: CDR1 SQVTM and CDR2 ANQGSEA. The CDR3 totals 13 residues. The CDR3 protein is CSVSVTANTEAFF.